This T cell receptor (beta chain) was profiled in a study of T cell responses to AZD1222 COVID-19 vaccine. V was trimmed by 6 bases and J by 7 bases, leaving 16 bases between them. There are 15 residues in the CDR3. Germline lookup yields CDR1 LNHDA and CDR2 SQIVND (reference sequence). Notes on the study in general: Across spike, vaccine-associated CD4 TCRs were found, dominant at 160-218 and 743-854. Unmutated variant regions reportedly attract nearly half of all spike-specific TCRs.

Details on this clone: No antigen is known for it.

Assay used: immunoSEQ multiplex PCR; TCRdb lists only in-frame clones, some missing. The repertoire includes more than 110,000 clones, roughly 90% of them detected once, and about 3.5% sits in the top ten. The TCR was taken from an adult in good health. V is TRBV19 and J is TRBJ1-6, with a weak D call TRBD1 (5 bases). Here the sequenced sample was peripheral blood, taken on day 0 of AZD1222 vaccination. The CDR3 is CASSRQAQDNSPLHF. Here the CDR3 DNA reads TGTGCCAGTAGCCGCCAGGCACAGGACAATTCACCCCTCCACTTT.